Listed below are T cell receptor beta chains from one sample, sequenced in a study of T cells after yellow fever vaccination. Using its own MiXCR run on the 5' RACE reads, TCRdb lists one record per CDR3 protein. The table includes approximately 250,000 distinct CDR3 sequences, around 6.7% detected once. Sequences were derived from CD4+ T cells sorted from PBMCs, sampled on the day of the yellow fever booster vaccination. The origin of the receptors is a man aged 25 to 40 who received the YFV17D yellow fever vaccine. Each CDR3 is given with its conserved first and last residue. The order of the fields is J gene, V gene, D gene, clone size, CDR3 protein, CDR3 DNA. D genes are given only for firm matches. The listing skips clone size in some rows; elsewhere it reads once, few, many or a size class.

J gene: TRBJ2-1
V gene: TRBV7-2
D gene: NA
clone size: few
CDR3 protein: CASSLVGIDEQFF
CDR3 DNA: TGTGCCAGCAGCTTAGTCGGGATAGATGAGCAGTTCTTC

J gene: TRBJ1-1
V gene: TRBV20-1
D gene: NA
clone size: many
CDR3 protein: CSADQASEAFF
CDR3 DNA: TGCAGTGCAGACCAGGCGTCCGAAGCTTTCTTT

J gene: TRBJ2-1
V gene: TRBV6-2/TRBV6-3
D gene: TRBD2
clone size: NA
CDR3 protein: CASRLAGRDNEQFF
CDR3 DNA: TGTGCCAGCAGATTAGCGGGGAGAGACAATGAGCAGTTCTTC

J gene: TRBJ2-1
V gene: TRBV12-3/TRBV12-4
D gene: TRBD2
clone size: NA
CDR3 protein: CASSFRVAGGGEQFF
CDR3 DNA: TGTGCCAGCAGTTTTAGGGTAGCGGGAGGGGGGGAGCAGTTCTTC

J gene: TRBJ2-7
V gene: TRBV5-1
D gene: NA
clone size: many
CDR3 protein: CASSVRTDRSSYEQYF
CDR3 DNA: TGCGCCAGCAGCGTGCGGACGGACCGGAGCTCCTACGAGCAGTACTTC

J gene: TRBJ2-3
V gene: TRBV4-3
D gene: TRBD2
clone size: NA
CDR3 protein: CASSQMRTSGTDTQYF
CDR3 DNA: TGCGCCAGCAGCCAAATGAGGACTAGCGGCACAGATACGCAGTATTTT

J gene: TRBJ2-5
V gene: TRBV6-1
D gene: TRBD1
clone size: NA
CDR3 protein: CASNRQGGGETQYF
CDR3 DNA: TGTGCCAGCAATAGACAGGGGGGGGGAGAGACCCAGTACTTC

J gene: TRBJ2-7
V gene: TRBV6-1
D gene: TRBD2
clone size: few
CDR3 protein: CASRAGAGPVSGEQYF
CDR3 DNA: TGTGCCAGCAGGGCGGGAGCGGGACCGGTTTCCGGAGAGCAGTACTTC

J gene: TRBJ2-1
V gene: TRBV7-9
D gene: TRBD1
clone size: many
CDR3 protein: CASRWGTVDEQFF
CDR3 DNA: TGTGCCAGCAGATGGGGGACAGTAGATGAGCAGTTCTTC

J gene: TRBJ2-5
V gene: TRBV7-2
D gene: TRBD2
clone size: few
CDR3 protein: CASSLGGWQTQYF
CDR3 DNA: TGTGCCAGCAGCTTGGGGGGGTGGCAGACCCAGTACTTC

J gene: TRBJ2-3
V gene: TRBV6-1
D gene: TRBD2
clone size: many
CDR3 protein: CASRLAGGTDTQYF
CDR3 DNA: TGTGCCAGCAGGCTAGCGGGTGGCACAGATACGCAGTATTTT

J gene: TRBJ1-6
V gene: TRBV7-6
D gene: TRBD1
clone size: many
CDR3 protein: CASSPPGGDSPLHF
CDR3 DNA: TGTGCCAGCAGCCCACCAGGGGGCGATTCACCCCTCCACTTT

J gene: TRBJ1-5
V gene: TRBV6-1
D gene: TRBD1
clone size: few
CDR3 protein: CASRTGGNQPQHF
CDR3 DNA: TGTGCCAGCAGGACAGGGGGCAATCAGCCCCAGCATTTT

J gene: TRBJ2-3
V gene: TRBV6-2/TRBV6-3
D gene: TRBD2
clone size: NA
CDR3 protein: CASRPTSPDTQYF
CDR3 DNA: TGTGCCAGCAGACCGACTAGCCCAGATACGCAGTATTTT

J gene: TRBJ1-1
V gene: TRBV28
D gene: NA
clone size: NA
CDR3 protein: CASSLEQIHTEAFF
CDR3 DNA: TGTGCCAGCAGTTTGGAACAGATACACACTGAAGCTTTCTTT

J gene: TRBJ2-4
V gene: TRBV20-1
D gene: TRBD1
clone size: many
CDR3 protein: CSTLTGTDIQYF
CDR3 DNA: TGCAGTACTCTGACAGGGACGGACATTCAGTACTTC

J gene: TRBJ2-5
V gene: TRBV7-8
D gene: NA
clone size: many
CDR3 protein: CASSRRSGETQYF
CDR3 DNA: TGTGCCAGCAGCCGAAGGTCGGGAGAGACCCAGTACTTC

J gene: TRBJ2-1
V gene: TRBV6-2/TRBV6-3
D gene: NA
clone size: many
CDR3 protein: CASTLRPIYAEQFF
CDR3 DNA: TGTGCCAGCACTCTGCGGCCTATTTACGCTGAGCAGTTCTTC

J gene: TRBJ2-5
V gene: TRBV6-5
D gene: TRBD2
clone size: NA
CDR3 protein: CASSPGTSGRRQETQYF
CDR3 DNA: TGTGCCAGCAGCCCCGGGACTAGCGGGAGGAGGCAAGAGACCCAGTACTTC

J gene: TRBJ2-3
V gene: TRBV20-1
D gene: NA
clone size: many
CDR3 protein: CSANDGSTDTQYF
CDR3 DNA: TGCAGTGCTAATGACGGGAGTACAGATACGCAGTATTTT

J gene: TRBJ2-7
V gene: TRBV6-5
D gene: NA
clone size: few
CDR3 protein: CATAKGLATFF
CDR3 DNA: TGTGCCACAGCCAAAGGGCTAGCGACCTTCTTC

J gene: TRBJ2-3
V gene: TRBV3-1
D gene: NA
clone size: NA
CDR3 protein: CASSQEPSNSGDTQYF
CDR3 DNA: TGTGCCAGCAGCCAAGAGCCAAGCAATAGTGGCGATACGCAGTATTTT

J gene: TRBJ2-4
V gene: TRBV30
D gene: NA
clone size: NA
CDR3 protein: CAWRSGSIQYF
CDR3 DNA: TGTGCCTGGAGGTCCGGGAGCATTCAGTACTTC

J gene: TRBJ2-4
V gene: TRBV28
D gene: TRBD1
clone size: NA
CDR3 protein: CASSLGTAQYF
CDR3 DNA: TGTGCCAGCAGCTTAGGGACAGCCCAGTACTTC

J gene: TRBJ2-1
V gene: TRBV20-1
D gene: NA
clone size: many
CDR3 protein: CSATVGAYNEQFF
CDR3 DNA: TGCAGTGCTACGGTGGGGGCCTACAATGAGCAGTTCTTC

J gene: TRBJ1-1
V gene: TRBV6-5
D gene: NA
clone size: many
CDR3 protein: CASSSWRGTEAFF
CDR3 DNA: TGTGCCAGCAGCTCCTGGAGGGGAACTGAAGCTTTCTTT

J gene: TRBJ2-2
V gene: TRBV28
D gene: NA
clone size: NA
CDR3 protein: CASSQTGTPTGELFF
CDR3 DNA: TGTGCCAGCAGCCAAACCGGGACTCCCACCGGGGAGCTGTTTTTT

J gene: TRBJ2-1
V gene: TRBV7-9
D gene: TRBD1
clone size: NA
CDR3 protein: CASSLFGQGVIEQFF
CDR3 DNA: TGTGCCAGCAGCTTATTCGGACAGGGGGTGATTGAGCAGTTCTTC

J gene: TRBJ2-6
V gene: TRBV2
D gene: TRBD2
clone size: NA
CDR3 protein: CACSRTAGGRRSGANVLTF
CDR3 DNA: TGTGCCTGCAGTCGGACCGCGGGGGGGAGAAGGTCTGGGGCCAACGTCCTGACTTTC

J gene: TRBJ2-1
V gene: TRBV6-2/TRBV6-3
D gene: TRBD2
clone size: few
CDR3 protein: CASVRGSFTYNEQFF
CDR3 DNA: TGTGCCAGCGTCCGCGGGAGTTTCACCTACAATGAGCAGTTCTTC

J gene: TRBJ2-1
V gene: TRBV7-6
D gene: NA
clone size: NA
CDR3 protein: CAAEAVEQFF
CDR3 DNA: TGTGCCGCCGAGGCAGTCGAGCAGTTCTTC

J gene: TRBJ2-7
V gene: TRBV11-2
D gene: TRBD2
clone size: few
CDR3 protein: CASSFSGSPDEQYF
CDR3 DNA: TGTGCCAGCAGCTTTAGCGGGAGTCCCGACGAGCAGTACTTC

J gene: TRBJ2-1
V gene: TRBV18
D gene: NA
clone size: few
CDR3 protein: CASSPLVSYNEQFF
CDR3 DNA: TGTGCCAGCTCACCACTGGTATCCTACAATGAGCAGTTCTTC

J gene: TRBJ2-7
V gene: TRBV15
D gene: NA
clone size: NA
CDR3 protein: CATSIQGTYEQYF
CDR3 DNA: TGTGCCACCAGTATCCAGGGAACCTACGAGCAGTACTTC

J gene: TRBJ2-3
V gene: TRBV7-9
D gene: NA
clone size: NA
CDR3 protein: CASSSRLEATDTQYF
CDR3 DNA: TGTGCCAGCAGCTCGAGACTAGAGGCCACAGATACGCAGTATTTT

J gene: TRBJ1-1
V gene: TRBV14
D gene: NA
clone size: few
CDR3 protein: CASSRSLLNTEAFF
CDR3 DNA: TGTGCCAGCAGCCGAAGCCTGTTGAACACTGAAGCTTTCTTT

J gene: TRBJ2-5
V gene: TRBV2
D gene: NA
clone size: NA
CDR3 protein: CASRLDKETQYF
CDR3 DNA: TGTGCCAGCAGATTAGACAAAGAGACCCAGTACTTC

J gene: TRBJ2-7
V gene: TRBV5-4
D gene: TRBD1
clone size: few
CDR3 protein: CASRSDPTGSYEQYF
CDR3 DNA: TGTGCCAGCAGATCAGACCCGACAGGGTCCTACGAGCAGTACTTC

J gene: TRBJ1-2
V gene: TRBV20-1
D gene: NA
clone size: few
CDR3 protein: CSASPEGWGYGYTF
CDR3 DNA: TGCAGTGCTAGTCCGGAGGGGTGGGGGTATGGCTACACCTTC

J gene: TRBJ2-7
V gene: TRBV2
D gene: NA
clone size: few
CDR3 protein: CASSEEGFYEQYF
CDR3 DNA: TGTGCCAGCAGTGAAGAGGGATTCTACGAGCAGTACTTC

J gene: TRBJ2-3
V gene: TRBV5-1
D gene: NA
clone size: few
CDR3 protein: CASTRGPTRGTDTQYF
CDR3 DNA: TGCGCCAGCACGCGAGGACCCACCCGAGGGACAGATACGCAGTATTTT

J gene: TRBJ2-2
V gene: TRBV28
D gene: NA
clone size: NA
CDR3 protein: CASSNGTTNTGELFF
CDR3 DNA: TGTGCCAGCAGCAACGGGACCACGAACACCGGGGAGCTGTTTTTT

J gene: TRBJ2-7
V gene: TRBV5-1
D gene: NA
clone size: medium-sized
CDR3 protein: CASSSAVGGTYEQYF
CDR3 DNA: TGCGCCAGCAGCTCGGCGGTAGGGGGAACCTACGAGCAGTACTTC

J gene: TRBJ2-2
V gene: TRBV6-2/TRBV6-3
D gene: NA
clone size: many
CDR3 protein: CASSPTRGAVGGELFF
CDR3 DNA: TGTGCCAGCAGTCCCACCCGGGGGGCCGTCGGCGGGGAGCTGTTTTTT

J gene: TRBJ2-3
V gene: TRBV12-3/TRBV12-4
D gene: NA
clone size: many
CDR3 protein: CASSPNRQGTDTQYF
CDR3 DNA: TGTGCCAGCAGCCCTAACCGACAGGGCACAGATACGCAGTATTTT